This T cell receptor beta chain came from a study of CD8 T cells in ankylosing spondylitis. Study findings and constraints: Ankylosing spondylitis blood appeared to be characterized by a TCR beta motif of several highly homologous variants.

Germline V gene data show CDR1 as KGHSH and CDR2 as LQKENI. V lost 2 bases, J lost 5 bases, and 3 bases stayed unmatched. This CDR3 comprises 13 residues. On this clonotype: The antigen is unknown.

Library preparation for TCR beta used quantitative 5'-RACE with molecular barcodes. MiXCR, run by TCRdb on the 5' RACE reads, gives a single entry per CDR3 protein. The sample holds tens of thousands of distinct CDR3 sequences; roughly 27% are singletons and the top ten take roughly three fifths. Material: blood, either unsorted or a sorted T cell fraction (not recorded which). This chain links TRBV18 with TRBJ2-7, with 7 bases lining up with TRBD1. This TCR derives from a male donor with ankylosing spondylitis or in good health (not recorded which). The DNA for the CDR3 is TGTGCCAGCTCACCAGGGACAGCTGACGAGCAGTACTTC. Amino acids: CASSPGTADEQYF. The full variable domain, rest sourced from reference TRBV18 and TRBJ2-7, is NAGVMQNPRHLVRRRGQEARLRCSPMKGHSHVYWYRQLPEEGLKFMVYLQKENIIDESGMPKERFSAEFPKEGPSILRIQQVVRGDSAAYFCASSPGTADEQYFGPGTRLTVT.